Presented here are 12 T cell receptor beta chains from one specimen sequenced in a study of radiotherapy plus CTLA-4 blockade in lung cancer. TCRdb keeps only in-frame clones here, not all; method: immunoSEQ multiplex PCR. The sample yields about 45,000 clones, 70% to 80% seen once. This material consisted of peripheral blood, taken from a patient treated with radiotherapy plus ipilimumab. The receptors originated from a human donor with non-small cell lung cancer who had stable disease on radiotherapy plus ipilimumab.

V gene TRBV7-2 combines with J gene TRBJ1-2; D not resolved. Germline-derived CDR1 and CDR2 are SGHTA and FQGNSA. The CDR3 has 12 amino acids. V was shortened by 5 bases and J by 5 bases, with 9 bases between the two germline ends. CDR3 sequence: CASSRPPYGYTF. The CDR3 coding sequence is TGTGCCAGCAGCCGCCCTCCGTATGGCTACACCTTC.

The rearrangement links TRBV28 to TRBJ1-1; D ambiguous. Looked up from germline, CDR1 is MDHEN and CDR2 is SYDVKM. This CDR3 spans 12 amino acids. V was shortened by 7 bases and J by 5 bases, with 11 bases between the two germline ends. CDR3 DNA sequence: TGTGCCAGCATAGGTGAAAGAACTGAAGCTTTCTTT. Its translation is CASIGERTEAFF.

This clone is a singleton in its sample. This chain uses TRBV2 with TRBJ2-7; no reliable D call. This CDR3 spans 16 amino acids. Germline V gene data show CDR1 as SNHLY and CDR2 as FYNNEI. V was pared by 2 bases and J by 0 bases, with 14 bases between. The DNA of the CDR3 is TGTGCCAGCAGTGAATGGGCGGAATTGAGCTCCTACGAGCAGTACGTC. It codes for CASSEWAELSSYEQYV.

The chain has TRBV5-6 and TRBJ1-1, with 7 bases lining up with TRBD1. In germline, CDR1 is SGHDT, CDR2 YYEEEE. Trimming cost V 4 bases and J 1 base; bases outside gene matches: 4. The CDR3 consists of 14 residues. CDR3 bases: TGTGCCAGCAGCCACAGGGGATGGAACACTGAAGCTTTCTTT. It encodes CASSHRGWNTEAFF.

V is TRBV19 and J is TRBJ1-1; possibly TRBD1 for D (6 bases). The CDR3 length is 15 residues. CDR1 LNHDA and CDR2 SQIVND come from the germline V gene (reference sequence). V was clipped by 1 base and J by 1 base, with 10 bases between them. The CDR3, as DNA: TGTGCCAGTAGTATAGTGGGGGCCCCGAACACTGAAGCTTTCTTT. Protein: CASSIVGAPNTEAFF.

The J gene is TRBJ2-7, the V gene TRBV19, with a weak D call TRBD1 (5 bases). Germline CDR1 and CDR2: LNHDA and SQIVND (reference sequence). Between the trimmed V and J ends, which lost 9 bases and 0 bases, there was a span of 18 bases. The CDR3 consists of 15 residues. CDR3 amino acids: CASSTVSASSYEQYF. DNA for the CDR3: TGTGCCAGCTCGACAGTCTCAGCGAGCTCCTACGAGCAGTACTTC.

CDR3 DNA: TGTGCCAGCAGCCGCGACAGGAGCACAGATACGCAGTATTTT. Protein: CASSRDRSTDTQYF. The chain joins TRBV7-6 to TRBJ2-3; a possible D gene is TRBD1 (6 bases). Deletions cut 5 bases from V and 0 bases from J, with 9 bases between. The CDR3 sequence is 14 residues long. The germline V gene has CDR1 SGHVS and CDR2 FNYEAQ. The full variable domain, in which reference TRBV7-6 and TRBJ2-3 provide the parts outside the CDR3, is GAGVSQSPRYKVTKRGQDVALRCDPISGHVSLYWYRQALGQGPEFLTYFNYEAQQDKSGLPNDRFSAERPEGSISTLTIQRTEQRDSAMYRCASSRDRSTDTQYFGPGTRLTVL.

Details on this clone: The same CDR3 can be traced to other DNA sequences in this sample. The gene calls are TRBV9 and TRBJ2-3; 12 bases align to TRBD2. With V trimmed by 2 bases and J by 1 base, 2 bases remained unmatched. Germline V lookup: CDR1 SGDLS, CDR2 YYNGEE. This CDR3 region has 16 residues. Here the CDR3 reads CASSVPSGGGTDTQYF. The CDR3 DNA sequence: TGTGCCAGCAGCGTTCCTAGCGGGGGGGGCACAGATACGCAGTATTTT.

The sample holds a few counts of this clone. This chain connects TRBV7-2 to TRBJ1-4, with D possibly being TRBD1 (5 bases). Germline loops: CDR1 SGHTA, CDR2 FQGNSA. Between the trimmed V and J ends, which lost 2 bases and 4 bases, there was a span of 8 bases. The length of the CDR3 is 14 residues. CDR3 bases: TGTGCCAGCAGCTTACGCAGGGTTAATGAAAAACTGTTTTTT. Translating gives CASSLRRVNEKLFF. The full variable domain, in which reference TRBV7-2 and TRBJ1-4 provide the parts outside the CDR3, is GAGVSQSPSNKVTEKGKDVELRCDPISGHTALYWYRQSLGQGLEFLIYFQGNSAPDKSGLPSDRFSAERTGGSVSTLTIQRTQQEDSAVYLCASSLRRVNEKLFFGSGTQLSVL.

This clone was counted only a few times. In the same sample, other DNA sequences code for this CDR3. The CDR3 DNA reads TGTGCCAGCAGTGAACTTCCTCCGGGCTCCAATCAGCCCCAGCATTTT. Residues: CASSELPPGSNQPQHF. The chain is built from TRBV6-1 and TRBJ1-5; D gene ambiguous. Trimming shortened V by 2 bases and J by 3 bases, and 14 bases separated the two germline ends. This CDR3 has 16 amino acids. Germline V gives CDR1 MNHNS, CDR2 SASEGT.

The V gene is TRBV4-1, the J gene TRBJ1-1; 8 positions match TRBD1. CDR1 is MGHRA, CDR2 YSYEKL, per germline. V shed 2 bases, J shed 10 bases, and the junction held 6 bases outside the gene matches. The CDR3 spans 13 residues. The CDR3 protein is CASSQLTGVTAFF. CDR3 nucleotide sequence: TGCGCCAGCAGCCAATTGACAGGGGTAACAGCTTTCTTT.

A word on this clone: A read error may account for a junction end that differs from germline. Other DNA sequences in this specimen translate into the identical CDR3. V usage is TRBV5-4 and J usage is TRBJ1-2; D remains ambiguous. The CDR3 consists of 17 residues. Germline-derived CDR1 and CDR2 are SGHNT and YYREEE (reference sequence). CDR3 DNA sequence: TGCGCCAGCAGCTTGAATAAGGGTTCAGAAGGATCCTATGGCTACACCTTC. This sequence encodes CASSLNKGSEGSYGYTF.